Described below is a single T cell receptor (beta chain) sequence and its context. Authors of the study amplified TCR beta CDR3 regions from RNA transcripts. The primer set for the first-round RT-PCR of the TCR CDR3 was HTBI. TCRdb ran MiXCR on the multiplex PCR reads and lists one entry per CDR3 protein. This sample has a few hundred thousand distinct CDR3 sequences, with around an eighth found just once. The length of the CDR3 is 18 residues. The V and J ends lost 0 bases and 8 bases, in that order; junction bases with no gene match: 9. Per germline, CDR1 LGHNA and CDR2 YNFKEQ. The sample originates from a study of T cells in Graves' hyperthyroidism and ophthalmopathy.

The origin of this receptor is a man aged 25 to 40 with Graves' hyperthyroidism that later progressed to Graves' ophthalmopathy. V usage is TRBV4-2 and J usage is TRBJ2-1; 14 nucleotides line up with TRBD2. Sequencing used blood. The DNA of the CDR3 is TGTGCCAGCAGCCAAGATCTGACTAGCGGGGGGGCCAGGGATGAGCAGTTCTTC. Its translation: CASSQDLTSGGARDEQFF.